This T cell receptor beta chain was found in a study of neurological immune-mediated disorders. As for the study in general: The 35 or so multiple sclerosis patients comprised some 30 relapsing-remitting and 3 secondary progressive cases. General study results and limits: Private repertoires in all groups were suggested by the absence of shared CDR3 amino acid sequences among expanded clones across subjects. In multiple sclerosis patients, the repertoire cluster was unrelated to clinical or MRI findings.

The cDNA was synthesized by means of template-switch 5'RACE, which was carried out with 10-nucleotide random UMIs. TCRdb used MiXCR to reprocess the 5' RACE reads, holding one entry per CDR3 protein. Of more than 45,000 distinct CDR3 sequences in the sample, roughly 4% were seen once. About this clonotype itself: Its matching antigen is unknown. A read error may account for a junction end that differs from germline.

Germline assignment: CDR1 SGHVS and CDR2 FQNEAQ. This CDR3 has 14 amino acids. The material sequenced was PBMCs. The TCR originated in a man aged 25-45 years with multiple sclerosis. The V gene is TRBV7-8, the J gene TRBJ1-6, with D tentatively TRBD1 (5 bases). The CDR3 DNA reads as TGTGCCAGCAGCTTATCGGCAGGGCCTTCACCCCTCAACTTT. This translates into CASSLSAGPSPLNF.